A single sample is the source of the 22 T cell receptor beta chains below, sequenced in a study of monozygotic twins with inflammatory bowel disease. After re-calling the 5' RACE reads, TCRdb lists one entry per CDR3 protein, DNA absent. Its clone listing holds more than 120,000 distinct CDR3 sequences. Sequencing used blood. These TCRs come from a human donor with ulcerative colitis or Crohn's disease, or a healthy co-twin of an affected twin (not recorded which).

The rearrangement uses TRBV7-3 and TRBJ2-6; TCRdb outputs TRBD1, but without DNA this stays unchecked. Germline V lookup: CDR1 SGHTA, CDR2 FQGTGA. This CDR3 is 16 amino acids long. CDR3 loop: CASSSGQLSGANVLTF.

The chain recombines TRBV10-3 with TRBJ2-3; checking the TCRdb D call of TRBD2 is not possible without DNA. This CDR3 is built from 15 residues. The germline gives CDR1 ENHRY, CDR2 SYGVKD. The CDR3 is CAIRPESGRADTQYF.

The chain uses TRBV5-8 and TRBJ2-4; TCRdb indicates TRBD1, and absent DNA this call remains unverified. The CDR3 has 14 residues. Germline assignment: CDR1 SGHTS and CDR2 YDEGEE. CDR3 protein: CASSFEDRGYIQYF.

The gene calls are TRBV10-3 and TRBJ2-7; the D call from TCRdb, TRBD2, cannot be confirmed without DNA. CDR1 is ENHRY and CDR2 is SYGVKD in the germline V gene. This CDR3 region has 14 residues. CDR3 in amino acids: CAISPGLASYEQYF.

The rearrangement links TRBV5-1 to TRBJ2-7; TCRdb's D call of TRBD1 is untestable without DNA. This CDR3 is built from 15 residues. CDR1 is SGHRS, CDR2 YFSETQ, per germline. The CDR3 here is CASTLGPGQTYEQYF.

The CDR3: CATSRGSYNQPQHF. This chain links TRBV15 with TRBJ1-5. The CDR3 totals 14 residues. Germline CDR1 LNHNV, CDR2 YYDKDF (reference sequence).

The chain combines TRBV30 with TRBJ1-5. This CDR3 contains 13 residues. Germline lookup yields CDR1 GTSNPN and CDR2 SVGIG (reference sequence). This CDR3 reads CAQSMGNNQPQHF.

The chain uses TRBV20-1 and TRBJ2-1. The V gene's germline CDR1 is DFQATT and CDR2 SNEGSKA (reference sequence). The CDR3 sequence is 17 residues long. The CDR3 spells CSARDRTRGSPYNEQFF.

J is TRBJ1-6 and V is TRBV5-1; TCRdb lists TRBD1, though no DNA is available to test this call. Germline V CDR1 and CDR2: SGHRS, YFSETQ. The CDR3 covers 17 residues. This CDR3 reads CASSERSGTLRNSPLHF.

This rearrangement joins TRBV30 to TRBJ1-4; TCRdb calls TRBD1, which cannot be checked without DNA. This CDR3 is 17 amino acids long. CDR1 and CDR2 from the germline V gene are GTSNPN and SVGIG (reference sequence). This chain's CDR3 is CAWSGTGVGRTNEKLFF.

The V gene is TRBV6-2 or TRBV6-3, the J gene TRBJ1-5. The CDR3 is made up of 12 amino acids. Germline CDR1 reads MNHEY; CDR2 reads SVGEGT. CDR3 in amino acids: CASRTIGQAQHF.

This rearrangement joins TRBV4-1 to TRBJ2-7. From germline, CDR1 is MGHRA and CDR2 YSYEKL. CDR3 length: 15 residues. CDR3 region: CASSQDRGLPYEQYF.

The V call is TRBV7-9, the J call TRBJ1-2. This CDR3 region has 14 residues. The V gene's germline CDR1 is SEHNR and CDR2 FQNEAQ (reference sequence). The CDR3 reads CASSPPASPYGYTF.

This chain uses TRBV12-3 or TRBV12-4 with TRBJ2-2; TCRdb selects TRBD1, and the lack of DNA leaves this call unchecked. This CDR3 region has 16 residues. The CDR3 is CASRKTGVMNTGELFF.

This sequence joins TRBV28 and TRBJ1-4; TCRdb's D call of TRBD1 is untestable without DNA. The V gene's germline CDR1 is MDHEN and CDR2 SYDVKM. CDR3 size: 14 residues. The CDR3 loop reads CASSQGGANEKLFF.

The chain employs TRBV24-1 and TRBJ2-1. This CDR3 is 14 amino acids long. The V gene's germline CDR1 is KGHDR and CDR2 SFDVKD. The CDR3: CATSDPRRAREQFF.

CDR3 sequence reads: CASSVQGSSRTDTQYF. The chain has TRBV2 and TRBJ2-3; TCRdb reports TRBD1, a call that lacks DNA to check it against. Germline V lookup: CDR1 SNHLY, CDR2 FYNNEI. The CDR3 is 16 amino acids.

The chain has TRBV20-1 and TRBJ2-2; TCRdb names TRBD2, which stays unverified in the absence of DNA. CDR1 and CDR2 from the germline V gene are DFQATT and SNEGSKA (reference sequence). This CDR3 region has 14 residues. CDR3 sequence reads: CSAKTRSVAGELFF.

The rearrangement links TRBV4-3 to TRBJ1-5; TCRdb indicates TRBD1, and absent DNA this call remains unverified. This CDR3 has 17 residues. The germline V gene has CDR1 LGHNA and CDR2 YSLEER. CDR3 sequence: CASSQGAATGANQPQHF.

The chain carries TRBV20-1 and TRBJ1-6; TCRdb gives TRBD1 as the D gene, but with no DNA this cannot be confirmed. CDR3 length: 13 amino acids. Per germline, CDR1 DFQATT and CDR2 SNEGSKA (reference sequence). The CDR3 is CSASGTTNSPLHF.

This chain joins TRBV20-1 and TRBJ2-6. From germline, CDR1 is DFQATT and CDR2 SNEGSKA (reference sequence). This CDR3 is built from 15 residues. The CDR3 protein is CSARDKGAGANVLTF.

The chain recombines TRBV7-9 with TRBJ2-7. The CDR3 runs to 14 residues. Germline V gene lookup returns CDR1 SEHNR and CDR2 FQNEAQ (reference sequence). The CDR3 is CASSLLGTPYEQYF.